Included here is one TCR beta chain sequence, with context. Its antigen is as yet unknown. Germline values: CDR1 MNHEY, CDR2 SVGAGI. V lost 6 bases and J lost 3, with 11 bases in between. This CDR3 contains 14 residues. This sample is part of a study of T cell responses to AZD1222 COVID-19 vaccine. Whole-study results and caveats: Just 5 or 6 AZD1222 recipients tested seropositive at baseline. Spike as a whole was targeted by vaccine-associated CD4 TCRs, dominant at 160-218 and 743-854.

Data came from immunoSEQ multiplex PCR; TCRdb stores just in-frame clones and leaves some out. The repertoire includes about 78,000 clones, approximately 90% of them detected once, and roughly 24% sits in the top ten. This specimen was peripheral blood, taken on day 0 of AZD1222 vaccination. The chain uses TRBV6-5 and TRBJ2-2, with D unresolved. This clonotype was sampled from an adult in good health. DNA of the CDR3: TGTGCCAGCAGCACCGGACGGGACACCGGGGAGCTGTTTTTT. This encodes CASSTGRDTGELFF.